Below, 30 T cell receptor beta chains from the same sample are listed, as sequenced in a study of graft-versus-host responses after intestinal transplantation (dated by TCRdb to 2020 to 2022). Libraries were built with the immunoSEQ multiplex PCR assay. Not all clones reach the TCRdb copy of this immuneACCESS table, which keeps in-frame sequences only. Checked studies attribute under half of the gap to unresolved V genes and leave the rest unexplained. This sample holds 9,500 to 12,000 clones; approximately 76% were observed only once. Less than 12% of the sample rests with the top ten. Intraepithelial and lamina propria lymphocytes were isolated from graft specimens using dithiothreitol, EDTA incubations and collagenase D digestion. The material sequenced was ileum tissue, taken 23 days after intestinal transplant. These receptors were taken from a human patient who received an intestinal transplant, so some T cells may come from the graft donor.

J is TRBJ1-5 and V is TRBV4-3; 8 bases are shared with TRBD1. J gave up 1 base and V 1 base, and 0 bases lay outside the gene matches. The V gene's germline CDR1 is LGHNA and CDR2 YSLEER. The CDR3 is 15 amino acids. The CDR3 bases are TGCGCCAGCAGCCAAGGGACAGGGAGCAATCAGCCCCAGCATTTT. As protein: CASSQGTGSNQPQHF.

The sample holds a few counts of this clone. The chain has TRBV6-6 and TRBJ1-2; 10 positions match TRBD1. With 0 bases clipped from V and 3 bases from J, the junction kept 1 base outside the gene matches. CDR1 is MNHNY and CDR2 is SVGAGI in the germline V gene (reference sequence). This CDR3 is built from 15 residues. The CDR3 nucleotides read TGTGCCAGCAGTTACTCGGGACAGGGGTACTATGGCTACACCTTC. It translates to CASSYSGQGYYGYTF.

The chain couples TRBV6-4 to TRBJ1-6; maybe TRBD1 (6 bases). With 0 bases removed from V and 5 bases from J, the gap between germline ends came to 8 bases. The CDR3 is 15 amino acids. Germline CDR1 reads MRHNA; CDR2 reads SNTAGT. The CDR3 nucleotides are TGTGCCAGCAGTGACTCCGGGACAAATAATTCACCCCTCCACTTT. Translation: CASSDSGTNNSPLHF.

CDR3 nucleotides: TGTGCCAGCAGCTCCAACCGGGACGGTACCTACGAGCAGTACTTC. It specifies CASSSNRDGTYEQYF. The J gene is TRBJ2-7, the V gene TRBV7-9; possibly TRBD1 or TRBD2 for D (5 bases each). Germline CDR1 is SEHNR and CDR2 is FQNEAQ (reference sequence). The V and J ends lost 4 bases and 2 bases respectively, with 15 bases between them. There are 15 residues in the CDR3. Filled out from reference TRBV7-9 and TRBJ2-7, the complete variable domain reads DTGVSQNPRHKITKRGQNVTFRCDPISEHNRLYWYRQTLGQGPEFLTYFQNEAQLEKSRLLSDRFSAERPKGSFSTLEIQRTEQGDSAMYLCASSSNRDGTYEQYFGPGTRLTVT.

The V gene is TRBV5-1, the J gene TRBJ1-4, with no clear D. Deletions cut 0 bases from V and 7 bases from J, with 7 bases between. The CDR3 spans 13 residues. CDR1 is SGHRS, CDR2 YFSETQ, per germline. This chain's CDR3 is CASSLDPSEKLFF. The DNA for the CDR3 is TGCGCCAGCAGCTTGGACCCCAGTGAAAAACTGTTTTTT.

This clone appeared a few times. This rearrangement joins TRBV9 to TRBJ1-1; TRBD1 matches at 9 bases. V lost 4 bases to trimming and J lost 6 bases; unmatched junction nucleotides: 10. Germline-derived CDR1 and CDR2 are SGDLS and YYNGEE. The CDR3 is 15 amino acids. Here the CDR3 reads CASSHIEGQGPEAFF. The DNA for the CDR3 is TGTGCCAGCAGCCATATCGAGGGACAGGGCCCTGAAGCTTTCTTT. Drawing the rest from reference TRBV9 and TRBJ1-1, the complete variable domain is DSGVTQTPKHLITATGQRVTLRCSPRSGDLSVYWYQQSLDQGLQFLIQYYNGEERAKGNILERFSAQQFPDLHSELNLSSLELGDSALYFCASSHIEGQGPEAFFGQGTRLTVV.

The chain carries TRBV7-8 and TRBJ2-3; D not certain. V lost 2 bases and J 1 base, leaving 10 bases between the germline ends. CDR3 length equals 15 residues. In germline, CDR1 is SGHVS, CDR2 FQNEAQ. The CDR3 is CASSLWGDRTDTQYF. CDR3 DNA: TGTGCCAGCAGCTTATGGGGTGACCGCACAGATACGCAGTATTTT.

This chain links TRBV6-1 with TRBJ2-5, with 8 bases matching TRBD1. V trimming: 5 bases; J trimming: 1 base; junction bases outside the gene matches: 6. The CDR3 runs to 15 residues. The germline gives CDR1 MNHNS, CDR2 SASEGT. As DNA, the CDR3 is TGTGCCAGCAGTACCGGACAGGGAACCCAAGAGACCCAGTACTTC. Encoded protein: CASSTGQGTQETQYF.

The chain has TRBV29-1 and TRBJ1-2; weak D call: TRBD1 (5 bases). The germline V gene has CDR1 SQVTM and CDR2 ANQGSEA. The length of the CDR3 is 13 residues. V shed 0 bases and J shed 8 bases, with 13 bases lying between them. The CDR3 DNA reads as TGCAGCGTTGAAGATCTTAGGGGAGGAGGCTACACCTTC. Its translation: CSVEDLRGGGYTF.

The chain couples TRBV11-1 to TRBJ2-7; 8 nucleotides agree with TRBD1. This CDR3 is built from 14 residues. With V trimmed by 7 bases and J by 5 bases, 10 bases remained unmatched. Germline CDR1 SGHAT, CDR2 FQDESV (reference sequence). The CDR3 DNA is TGTGCCAGCAACTCATCAGGGACAGGCAACGAGCAGTACTTC. This encodes CASNSSGTGNEQYF. Using reference TRBV11-1 and TRBJ2-7 for the parts outside the CDR3, the full variable domain is EAEVAQSPRYKITEKSQAVAFWCDPISGHATLYWYRQILGQGPELLVQFQDESVVDDSQLPKDRFSAERLKGVDSTLKIQPAELGDSAMYLCASNSSGTGNEQYFGPGTRLTVT.

The J gene is TRBJ2-3, the V gene TRBV9; 7 bases map to TRBD1. V gave up 1 base and J gave up 5 bases; unmatched junction bases: 4. Germline V gives CDR1 SGDLS, CDR2 YYNGEE. The CDR3 contains 14 residues. CDR3 region: CASSVTGVKDTQYF. In nucleotides, the CDR3 is TGTGCCAGCAGCGTAACAGGGGTCAAAGATACGCAGTATTTT.

The CDR3, as DNA: TGTGCCAGCAGCCACGGACTAGCTGGGTTCGGGGAGCAGTACTTC. The encoded protein is CASSHGLAGFGEQYF. This chain uses TRBV5-4 with TRBJ2-7; TRBD2 matches at 8 bases. Per germline, CDR1 SGHNT and CDR2 YYREEE (reference sequence). The CDR3 extends over 15 amino acids. The V segment lost 4 bases and the J segment 7 bases; nucleotides outside the gene matches: 13.

This chain links TRBV11-3 with TRBJ2-1; D is perhaps TRBD1 or TRBD2 (6 bases each). The CDR3 is 15 residues long. V lost 1 base and J 6 bases, leaving 13 bases between the germline ends. Looked up from germline, CDR1 is SGHNT and CDR2 is YENEEA. The CDR3 sequence is CASSLVGGPFNEQFF. Here the CDR3 DNA reads TGTGCCAGCAGCTTAGTTGGGGGGCCTTTCAATGAGCAGTTCTTC.

V is TRBV29-1 and J is TRBJ1-2, with D possibly TRBD1 on 5 matching bases. Trimming took off 7 bases at V and 3 bases at J, with 18 bases between the two ends. This CDR3 is 14 amino acids long. Per germline, CDR1 SQVTM and CDR2 ANQGSEA. CDR3: CSARDGGYDYGYTF. CDR3 coding DNA: TGCAGCGCCCGTGACGGGGGTTACGACTATGGCTACACCTTC.

The chain carries TRBV11-2 and TRBJ2-7, with TRBD2 matching over 11 bases. CDR1 is SGHAT, CDR2 FQNNGV, per germline. The junction had 10 bases not matched to a gene; V was cut back by 3 bases and J by 0 bases. The CDR3 runs to 18 residues. This CDR3 reads CASSLIPTLAGGSYEQYF. The DNA of the CDR3 is TGTGCCAGCAGCTTGATTCCCACTCTAGCGGGAGGCTCCTACGAGCAGTACTTC.

This rearrangement joins TRBV7-2 to TRBJ1-5; no firm D call. V was clipped by 0 bases and J by 0 bases, with 0 bases between them. CDR1 is SGHTA and CDR2 is FQGNSA in the germline V gene. The CDR3 totals 13 residues. This chain's CDR3 is CASSLASNQPQHF. The CDR3 coding sequence is TGTGCCAGCAGCTTAGCTAGCAATCAGCCCCAGCATTTT.

The rearrangement links TRBV7-9 to TRBJ2-7; D possibly corresponds to TRBD1 (5 bases). This CDR3 has 13 residues. The germline gives CDR1 SEHNR, CDR2 FQNEAQ (reference sequence). The V and J ends lost 7 bases and 0 bases respectively, with 10 bases between them. CDR3 protein: CASKQDNSYEQYF. Here the CDR3 DNA reads TGTGCCAGCAAACAGGACAACTCCTACGAGCAGTACTTC.

V and J are TRBV21-1 and TRBJ1-2. TRBV21-1 is a pseudogene segment. This CDR3 region has 14 residues. CDR3 residues: CASSKAGDNYGYTF. CDR3 DNA: TGTGCCAGCAGCAAAGCGGGGGACAACTATGGCTACACCTTC.

The chain combines TRBV25-1 with TRBJ2-2; possibly TRBD1 for D (5 bases). The V and J ends lost 5 bases and 3 bases respectively, with 7 bases between them. CDR3 length: 13 amino acids. Germline CDR1 reads MGHDK; CDR2 reads SYGVNS. CDR3 residues: CASSRQYTGELFF. In nucleotides, the CDR3 is TGTGCCAGCAGTCGACAGTACACCGGGGAGCTGTTTTTT.

The V and J genes are TRBV9 and TRBJ2-1; 14 nucleotides agree with TRBD2. The CDR3 loop spans 16 amino acids. CDR1 is SGDLS, CDR2 YYNGEE, per germline. V trimming: 3 bases; J trimming: 9 bases; junction bases outside the gene matches: 8. CDR3 sequence (DNA): TGTGCCAGCAGCGGCACGGGACTAGCGGGAGATATTGAGCAGTTCTTC. Translated: CASSGTGLAGDIEQFF. The full variable domain, with the rest looked up from reference TRBV9 and TRBJ2-1, is DSGVTQTPKHLITATGQRVTLRCSPRSGDLSVYWYQQSLDQGLQFLIQYYNGEERAKGNILERFSAQQFPDLHSELNLSSLELGDSALYFCASSGTGLAGDIEQFFGPGTRLTVL.

This chain joins TRBV9 and TRBJ2-7; D ambiguous. This CDR3 contains 15 residues. Per germline, CDR1 SGDLS and CDR2 YYNGEE. V dropped 0 bases and J dropped 3 bases, with 13 bases sitting between them. CDR3 nucleotide sequence: TGTGCCAGCAGCGTAGCAGTGGGTGGGAACTACGAGCAGTACTTC. Its translation is CASSVAVGGNYEQYF.

The J gene is TRBJ1-1, the V gene TRBV7-9; maybe TRBD1 (5 bases). V was cut by 6 bases and J by 5 bases, with 16 bases left in between. The germline V gene has CDR1 SEHNR and CDR2 FQNEAQ (reference sequence). The CDR3 has 14 residues. DNA of the CDR3: TGTGCCAGCAGTACCGTGGGGGGTGGGACTGAAGCTTTCTTT. Encoded protein: CASSTVGGGTEAFF. Using reference TRBV7-9 and TRBJ1-1 for the parts outside the CDR3, the full variable domain is DTGVSQNPRHKITKRGQNVTFRCDPISEHNRLYWYRQTLGQGPEFLTYFQNEAQLEKSRLLSDRFSAERPKGSFSTLEIQRTEQGDSAMYLCASSTVGGGTEAFFGQGTRLTVV.

The V gene is TRBV7-9, the J gene TRBJ2-3; 10 nucleotides agree with TRBD2. Germline values: CDR1 SEHNR, CDR2 FQNEAQ (reference sequence). With 7 bases clipped from V and 6 bases from J, the junction kept 13 bases outside the gene matches. The CDR3 contains 16 residues. CDR3 in amino acids: CASTWGASGSLDTQYF. DNA for the CDR3: TGTGCCAGCACTTGGGGTGCTAGCGGGAGTTTGGATACGCAGTATTTT.

The rearrangement links TRBV9 to TRBJ2-7; D call uncertain. This CDR3 comprises 13 residues. CDR1 and CDR2 from the germline V gene are SGDLS and YYNGEE. Deletions cut 4 bases from V and 0 bases from J, with 8 bases between. CDR3 in amino acids: CASSPTPSYEQYF. The CDR3 bases are TGTGCCAGCAGCCCGACACCCTCCTACGAGCAGTACTTC.

The chain links TRBV11-2 to TRBJ2-7; TRBD1 agrees at 8 bases. J gave up 3 bases and V 3 bases, and 4 bases lay outside the gene matches. This CDR3 is 14 amino acids long. Germline loops: CDR1 SGHAT, CDR2 FQNNGV. CDR3 DNA: TGTGCCAGCAGCTTTGGACAGGGTGGCTACGAGCAGTACTTC. As protein: CASSFGQGGYEQYF.

The chain couples TRBV6-5 to TRBJ1-5; 7 bases map to TRBD1. The CDR3 length is 14 residues. The germline gives CDR1 MNHEY, CDR2 SVGAGI. Trimming at V came to 5 bases and at J to 1 base, leaving 2 bases not matched to a gene. CDR3 coding DNA: TGTGCCAGCAGTGGACAGGCGAGCAATCAGCCCCAGCATTTT. It specifies CASSGQASNQPQHF.

The chain employs TRBV28 and TRBJ1-1, with D unresolved. Between the trimmed V and J ends, which lost 10 bases and 7 bases, there was a span of 13 bases. The germline V gene encodes CDR1 MDHEN and CDR2 SYDVKM. This CDR3 is 11 amino acids long. The CDR3 nucleotides are TGTGCCACGAAATTCCGGGGTGAAGCTTTCTTT. Translated, it gives CATKFRGEAFF. Looking up the rest from reference TRBV28 and TRBJ1-1 gives the full variable domain: DVKVTQSSRYLVKRTGEKVFLECVQDMDHENMFWYRQDPGLGLRLIYFSYDVKMKEKGDIPEGYSVSREKKERFSLILESASTNQTSMYLCATKFRGEAFFGQGTRLTVV.

The chain employs TRBV6-5 and TRBJ1-2, with 7 bases identical to TRBD1. In germline, CDR1 is MNHEY, CDR2 SVGAGI. J gave up 6 bases and V 6 bases, and 7 bases lay outside the gene matches. There are 13 residues in the CDR3. In nucleotides, the CDR3 is TGTGCCAGCAGCCGAGGGAGGGGGCATGGCTACACCTTC. This translates into CASSRGRGHGYTF.

Concerning this clone itself: Other DNA variants within this sample encode the same CDR3. The CDR3 spells CASSVGIYTEAFF. The CDR3 bases are TGTGCCAGCAGCGTAGGGATCTACACTGAAGCTTTCTTT. The chain is built from TRBV9 and TRBJ1-1; D not resolved. The germline V gene has CDR1 SGDLS and CDR2 YYNGEE. The CDR3 runs 13 residues. Trimming took 0 bases from V and 3 from J, leaving 6 bases between them.

This clone appeared once. The chain uses TRBV7-3 and TRBJ1-2; the match to TRBD1 covers 7 bases. This CDR3 region has 13 residues. V shed 5 bases and J 7 bases; nucleotides not matched to a gene: 7. Germline V gene lookup returns CDR1 SGHTA and CDR2 FQGTGA. The CDR3 loop reads CASSLDRDVGYTF. The CDR3 DNA reads TGTGCCAGCAGCCTCGACAGGGACGTTGGCTACACCTTC.